Presented here are 28 T cell receptor beta chains from one specimen sequenced in a study of radiotherapy plus CTLA-4 blockade in lung cancer. The repertoire was sequenced with immunoSEQ multiplex PCR; TCRdb's copy has only in-frame clones and lacks some. In the table there are under 45,000 clones, just under 80% of which are singletons. The source was peripheral blood, collected from a patient treated with radiotherapy plus ipilimumab. These TCRs come from a human donor with non-small cell lung cancer that progressed on radiotherapy plus ipilimumab.

The genes are TRBV6-1 and TRBJ2-5, with 7 nucleotides matching TRBD1. The germline CDR1 and CDR2 sequences are MNHNS and SASEGT. The CDR3 consists of 14 residues. Unmatched junction bases numbered 7, after V lost 7 bases and J lost 2 bases. The CDR3 sequence is CASTPTGPQETQYF. Here the CDR3 DNA reads TGTGCCAGCACCCCGACAGGGCCACAAGAGACCCAGTACTTC.

The chain employs TRBV6-6 and TRBJ1-1, with 9 bases lining up with TRBD1. V shed 6 bases and J 3 bases; nucleotides not matched to a gene: 8. CDR1 and CDR2 from the germline V gene are MNHNY and SVGAGI (reference sequence). CDR3 length equals 15 residues. The CDR3 loop reads CASSKPGQGHTEAFF. DNA for the CDR3: TGTGCCAGCAGCAAACCGGGACAGGGTCACACTGAAGCTTTCTTT.

The rearrangement links TRBV5-1 to TRBJ2-3, with 8 bases lining up with TRBD2. CDR3 length equals 18 residues. Germline CDR1 SGHRS, CDR2 YFSETQ. V lost 0 bases to trimming and J lost 4 bases; unmatched junction nucleotides: 13. This CDR3 is CASSLGRERGIIADTQYF. As DNA, the CDR3 is TGCGCCAGCAGCTTGGGTAGGGAGCGGGGGATAATCGCAGATACGCAGTATTTT. The full variable domain, completed using reference TRBV5-1 and TRBJ2-3, is KAGVTQTPRYLIKTRGQQVTLSCSPISGHRSVSWYQQTPGQGLQFLFEYFSETQRNKGNFPGRFSGRQFSNSRSEMNVSTLELGDSALYLCASSLGRERGIIADTQYFGPGTRLTVL.

V and J are TRBV20-1 and TRBJ2-7, with D possibly matching TRBD2 (7 bases). The CDR3 has 11 residues. Germline loops: CDR1 DFQATT, CDR2 SNEGSKA (reference sequence). Trimming pared 8 bases from V and 9 bases from J, leaving 17 bases between. The CDR3 nucleotides are TGCAGTCCTACCCACAGGGAGGGGCAGTACTTC. As protein: CSPTHREGQYF.

The V gene is TRBV28, the J gene TRBJ2-1, with 8 bases matching TRBD2. CDR3 length: 12 amino acids. After removal of 8 bases from V and 6 bases from J, the junction contained 3 bases not matched to a gene. Looked up from germline, CDR1 is MDHEN and CDR2 is SYDVKM. CDR3 nucleotides: TGTGCCAGCCATCTAGCGGGCAATGAGCAGTTCTTC. It translates to CASHLAGNEQFF.

V is TRBV27 and J is TRBJ2-1, with D tentatively TRBD1 (6 bases). This CDR3 has 14 residues. CDR1 MNHEY and CDR2 SMNVEV come from the germline V gene (reference sequence). Trimming took off 6 bases at V and 3 bases at J, with 12 bases between the two ends. The CDR3 DNA reads TGTGCCAGCAGGATCCAGGGGAACTACAATGAGCAGTTCTTC. Translating gives CASRIQGNYNEQFF.

The chain uses TRBV4-2 and TRBJ2-3; 7 bases align to TRBD1. The CDR3 is 16 amino acids. The germline CDR1 and CDR2 sequences are LGHNA and YNFKEQ. With 0 bases clipped from V and 0 bases from J, the junction kept 3 bases outside the gene matches. The CDR3 spells CASSQEPGGSTDTQYF. The CDR3 DNA sequence: TGTGCCAGCAGCCAAGAGCCAGGGGGTAGCACAGATACGCAGTATTTT.

V is TRBV27 and J is TRBJ2-7; no clear D gene. V lost 6 bases, J lost 0 bases, and 24 bases lay in between. In germline, CDR1 is MNHEY, CDR2 SMNVEV (reference sequence). The CDR3 is 18 residues long. The chain's CDR3 is CASRLQVVIRSRSYEQYF. DNA for the CDR3: TGTGCCAGCAGGCTCCAGGTAGTCATCCGCTCACGCTCCTACGAGCAGTACTTC.

V gene TRBV2 combines with J gene TRBJ2-2, with 11 bases identical to TRBD2. Per the germline V gene, CDR1 is SNHLY and CDR2 is FYNNEI. The CDR3 covers 15 residues. J lost 2 bases, V lost 7 bases, and 3 bases had no gene match. The CDR3 region is CASTGTSGNTGELFF. The CDR3 DNA reads as TGTGCCAGCACCGGGACTAGCGGAAACACCGGGGAGCTGTTTTTT.

This chain links TRBV4-1 with TRBJ1-4; TRBD1 agrees at 7 bases. Germline V gene sequence: CDR1 MGHRA, CDR2 YSYEKL. The CDR3 contains 12 residues. The V gene end was trimmed by 3 bases and the J gene end by 13 bases; junction bases not matched to a gene: 5. CDR3 protein: CASSHTTGALFF. The CDR3 DNA reads TGCGCCAGCAGCCACACCACAGGGGCACTGTTTTTT.

The CDR3 reads CASSGGQGFPYTF. The CDR3 nucleotides are TGTGCCAGCAGTGGGGGACAGGGCTTTCCCTACACCTTC. The V and J genes are TRBV2 and TRBJ1-2; 9 nucleotides match TRBD1. The germline V gene encodes CDR1 SNHLY and CDR2 FYNNEI. CDR3 size: 13 residues. The V gene end was trimmed by 4 bases and the J gene end by 10 bases; junction bases not matched to a gene: 7.

The chain couples TRBV5-1 to TRBJ2-5; possible D gene TRBD1, 6 bases. The last part of the DNA fits TRBJ2-7 better; the J call may be wrong. The CDR3 sequence is 15 residues long. CDR1 SGHRS and CDR2 YFSETQ come from the germline V gene. As DNA, the CDR3 is TGCGCCAGCAGCGCAACCGGGACACTCGCCTACGAGCAGTACTTC. Amino acid sequence: CASSATGTLAYEQYF.

The V and J genes are TRBV7-2 and TRBJ1-2; D is ambiguous. Germline values: CDR1 SGHTA, CDR2 FQGNSA. Trimming took 1 base from V and 7 from J, leaving 13 bases between them. The CDR3 consists of 14 residues. CDR3 in DNA: TGTGCCAGCAGCTTAGACACCCTTGAGGGTGGCTACACCTTC. It translates to CASSLDTLEGGYTF.

The rearrangement joins TRBV28 to TRBJ1-2, with TRBD1 as a possible D gene (5 bases). Germline assignment: CDR1 MDHEN and CDR2 SYDVKM. The CDR3 is 12 residues long. V lost 3 bases to trimming and J lost 6 bases, with 8 bases between them. CDR3 residues: CASSLGGNGYTF. CDR3 in DNA: TGTGCCAGCAGTTTGGGGGGGAATGGCTACACCTTC.

The V call is TRBV6-5, the J call TRBJ1-6, with unresolved D. Germline assignment: CDR1 MNHEY and CDR2 SVGAGI. Trimming left V 6 bases short and J 6 bases short, with 9 bases between. The CDR3 spans 13 residues. CDR3 sequence reads: CASRNNPNSPLHF. The CDR3 nucleotides are TGTGCCAGCAGAAATAATCCTAATTCACCCCTCCACTTT.

Regarding this clone: The junction departs from the called germline gene at one end, perhaps through a read error. The chain combines TRBV7-6 with TRBJ2-2; tentative D call: TRBD2 (5 bases). The CDR3 length is 14 residues. CDR1 is SGHVS and CDR2 is FNYEAQ in the germline V gene. CDR3 in amino acids: CASSLRAYTGELFF. DNA of the CDR3: TGTGCTAGCAGCTTGAGGGCATACACCGGGGAGCTGTTTTTT.

The rearrangement joins TRBV5-1 to TRBJ2-3; 15 bases map to TRBD2. Germline values: CDR1 SGHRS, CDR2 YFSETQ. Germline trimming cut 4 bases from V and 6 bases from J; bases unmatched to any gene: 6. The CDR3 is 16 amino acids. CDR3 bases: TGCGCCAGCAGCGAGGGACTAGCGGGGGGTCCGGATACGCAGTATTTT. Translation: CASSEGLAGGPDTQYF.

This chain links TRBV13 with TRBJ1-2, with no clear D. CDR1 is PRHDT, CDR2 FYEKMQ, per germline (reference sequence). The CDR3 spans 14 residues. V lost 5 bases to trimming and J lost 2 bases, with 12 bases between them. The CDR3 is CASSLRTGNYGYTF. The DNA of the CDR3 is TGTGCCAGCAGCCTCAGGACGGGAAACTATGGCTACACCTTC.

This sequence joins TRBV5-1 and TRBJ2-5; TRBD2 matches 9 bases. Germline-derived CDR1 and CDR2 are SGHRS and YFSETQ. CDR3 length: 14 residues. V lost 6 bases to trimming and J lost 5 bases; unmatched junction nucleotides: 8. The CDR3 nucleotides are TGCGCCAGCATGGCGGGGGGGCCGGGTGAGACCCAGTACTTC. Amino acid sequence: CASMAGGPGETQYF.

The rearrangement uses TRBV2 and TRBJ2-7; 8 bases map to TRBD1. V dropped 5 bases and J dropped 3; count of bases not matched to a gene: 9. The V gene's germline CDR1 is SNHLY and CDR2 FYNNEI. The CDR3 runs to 15 residues. The CDR3 reads CASSPRTGIIYEQYF. The DNA of the CDR3 is TGTGCCAGCAGTCCACGGACAGGGATAATCTACGAGCAGTACTTC.

The gene calls are TRBV5-8 and TRBJ1-2, with a possible D match to TRBD1 (5 bases). Germline CDR1 and CDR2: SGHTS and YDEGEE. V dropped 0 bases and J dropped 8 bases, with 17 bases sitting between them. This CDR3 spans 15 amino acids. CDR3 sequence reads: CASSLGAGLHSGYTF. CDR3 coding DNA: TGTGCCAGCAGCTTGGGGGCAGGGCTACATTCCGGCTACACCTTC.

The chain is built from TRBV5-1 and TRBJ2-2; D possibly corresponds to TRBD2 (6 bases). Germline assignment: CDR1 SGHRS and CDR2 YFSETQ. V dropped 4 bases and J dropped 6 bases, with 13 bases sitting between them. The CDR3 has 14 amino acids. The CDR3 protein is CASSRDRGSGELFF. As DNA, the CDR3 is TGCGCCAGCAGCCGGGACCGGGGGTCCGGGGAGCTGTTTTTT.

The chain joins TRBV18 to TRBJ2-3; 7 bases match TRBD1. V shed 6 bases and J 1 base; nucleotides not matched to a gene: 10. CDR1 KGHSH and CDR2 LQKENI come from the germline V gene. The CDR3 spans 16 residues. The CDR3 region has the DNA TGTGCCAGCTCGCTCCCCCGAGGGGGCGGCACAGATACGCAGTATTTT. This sequence encodes CASSLPRGGGTDTQYF.

This chain joins TRBV9 and TRBJ2-1, with a tentative D call TRBD1 (7 bases). CDR1 and CDR2 (germline): SGDLS, YYNGEE. The V end lost 3 bases, the J end lost 4 bases, and 14 bases lay between the germline ends. This CDR3 has 15 amino acids. The CDR3 spells CASSGGAGGYNEQFF. The CDR3 DNA sequence: TGTGCCAGCAGCGGGGGGGCAGGGGGTTACAATGAGCAGTTCTTC.

This clone has only one observation. CDR3 sequence reads: CASSSTGFRLFF. In DNA, the CDR3 is TGTGCCAGCAGCTCAACAGGGTTTAGACTGTTTTTT. This chain connects TRBV5-8 to TRBJ1-4, with D perhaps matching TRBD1 (6 bases). From germline, CDR1 is SGHTS and CDR2 YDEGEE. V was clipped by 3 bases and J by 13 bases, with 13 bases between them. The CDR3 is made up of 12 amino acids.

V gene TRBV6-5 combines with J gene TRBJ1-4; D is undetermined. CDR3 size: 14 residues. The germline gives CDR1 MNHEY, CDR2 SVGAGI. V gave up 10 bases and J gave up 4 bases, with 16 bases separating them. The CDR3 bases are TGTGCCACCTCCTCGAGGGATTATAATGAAAAACTGTTTTTT. Its protein product is CATSSRDYNEKLFF.

This rearrangement joins TRBV5-1 to TRBJ1-2; 8 bases map to TRBD1. The CDR3 sequence is 15 residues long. The germline V gene encodes CDR1 SGHRS and CDR2 YFSETQ. V gave up 4 bases and J gave up 3 bases; unmatched junction bases: 8. CDR3 loop: CASSLGQGVDYGYTF. CDR3 DNA sequence: TGCGCCAGCAGCCTAGGACAGGGCGTGGACTATGGCTACACCTTC.

CDR3 in amino acids: CATSTWAGEDNTIYF. The DNA for the CDR3 is TGTGCCACCAGCACTTGGGCAGGGGAAGATAACACCATATATTTT. The chain uses TRBV15 and TRBJ1-3; the D gene is possibly TRBD1 (6 bases). V was shortened by 4 bases and J by 7 bases, with 17 bases between the two germline ends. This CDR3 spans 15 amino acids. CDR1 is LNHNV, CDR2 YYDKDF, per germline (reference sequence).